This TCR beta chain derives from a study of cytomegalovirus exposure and HLA in healthy donors. Study-level information: HLA-typed donors were the source of approximately 85 million unique TCRs held in an early data release.

Donors had nominal health at sampling but likely had unrecorded immune exposures. J was trimmed by 2 bases and V by 2 bases; bases with no gene match: 8. Germline-derived CDR1 and CDR2 are WSHSY and SAAADI. This CDR3 comprises 16 residues. Researchers ran the PCR with 60 Vbeta and 13 Jbeta primers. In the original workflow: The count from a later analysis was 65 million to 90 million unique TCR beta chains, roughly 11 million of them shared. The repertoire was sequenced with immunoSEQ multiplex PCR; TCRdb's copy has only in-frame clones and lacks some. That table supplies the V and J calls and clone size; D and trimming were determined from the DNA. The sample has about 89,000 clones, approximately 71% seen once; the top ten hold 3.7%. Study findings and constraints: TCR beta V- and J-gene trimming, according to a later analysis, was linked to a missense DCLRE1C variant.

In the case of this clone: What it binds is unknown.

V gene TRBV10-2 combines with J gene TRBJ2-7, with 8 bases that match TRBD2. The origin of this receptor is a man aged 25 to 45 in good health and CMV-seronegative. Specimen: PBMCs. As DNA, the CDR3 is TGCGCCAGCAGTGAGAGAAACCTAGCGGGTCCCTACGAGCAGTACTTC. Translation: CASSERNLAGPYEQYF.